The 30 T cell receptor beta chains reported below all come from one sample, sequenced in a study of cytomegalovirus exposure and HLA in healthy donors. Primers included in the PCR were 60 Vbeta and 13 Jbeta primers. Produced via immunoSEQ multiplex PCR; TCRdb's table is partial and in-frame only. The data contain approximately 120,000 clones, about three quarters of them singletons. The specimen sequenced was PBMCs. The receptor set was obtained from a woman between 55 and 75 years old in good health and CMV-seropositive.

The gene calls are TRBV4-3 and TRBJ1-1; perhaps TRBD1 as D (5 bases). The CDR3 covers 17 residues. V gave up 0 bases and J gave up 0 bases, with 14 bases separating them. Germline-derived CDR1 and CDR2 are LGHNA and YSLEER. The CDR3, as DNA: TGCGCCAGCAGCCAAGATCTAATGTCCAGGGTGAACACTGAAGCTTTCTTT. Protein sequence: CASSQDLMSRVNTEAFF.

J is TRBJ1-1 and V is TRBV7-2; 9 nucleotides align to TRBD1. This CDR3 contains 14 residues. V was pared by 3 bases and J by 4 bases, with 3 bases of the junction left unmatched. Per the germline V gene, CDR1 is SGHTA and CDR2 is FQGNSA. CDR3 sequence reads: CASSLGQGPTEAFF. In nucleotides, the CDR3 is TGTGCCAGCAGCTTGGGACAGGGCCCCACTGAAGCTTTCTTT.

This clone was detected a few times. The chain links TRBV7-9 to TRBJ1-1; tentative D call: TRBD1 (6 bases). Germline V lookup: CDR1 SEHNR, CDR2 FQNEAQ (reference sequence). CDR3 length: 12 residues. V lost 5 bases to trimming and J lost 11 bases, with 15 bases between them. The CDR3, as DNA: TGTGCCAGCAGCCCGGACAGTGGTCGGGCTTTCTTT. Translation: CASSPDSGRAFF.

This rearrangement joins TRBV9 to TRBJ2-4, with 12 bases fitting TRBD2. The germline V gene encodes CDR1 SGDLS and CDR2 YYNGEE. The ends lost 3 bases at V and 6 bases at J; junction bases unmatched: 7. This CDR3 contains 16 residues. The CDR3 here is CASSGLPGLAGNIQYF. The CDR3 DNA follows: TGTGCCAGCAGCGGACTCCCGGGACTAGCGGGAAACATTCAGTACTTC.

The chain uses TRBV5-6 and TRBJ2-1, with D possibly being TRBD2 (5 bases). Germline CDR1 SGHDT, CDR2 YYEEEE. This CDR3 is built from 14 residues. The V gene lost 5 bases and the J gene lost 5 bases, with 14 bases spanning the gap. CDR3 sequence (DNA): TGTGCCAGCAGGGAGACTATCTTGGACAATGAGCAGTTCTTC. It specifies CASRETILDNEQFF.

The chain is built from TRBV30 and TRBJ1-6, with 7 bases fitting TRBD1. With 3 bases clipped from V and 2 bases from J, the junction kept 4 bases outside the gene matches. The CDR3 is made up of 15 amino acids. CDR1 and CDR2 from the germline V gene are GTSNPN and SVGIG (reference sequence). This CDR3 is CAWREQGTYNSPLHF. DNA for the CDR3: TGTGCCTGGAGAGAACAGGGGACCTATAATTCACCCCTCCACTTT.

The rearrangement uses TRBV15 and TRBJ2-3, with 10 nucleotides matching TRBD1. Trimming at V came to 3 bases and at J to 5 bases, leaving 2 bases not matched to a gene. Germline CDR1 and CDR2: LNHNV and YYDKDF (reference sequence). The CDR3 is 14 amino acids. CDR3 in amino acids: CATSRGQGLDTQYF. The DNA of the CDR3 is TGTGCCACCAGCAGGGGACAGGGGTTAGATACGCAGTATTTT. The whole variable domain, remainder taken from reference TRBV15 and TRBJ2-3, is DAMVIQNPRYQVTQFGKPVTLSCSQTLNHNVMYWYQQKSSQAPKLLFHYYDKDFNNEADTPDNFQSRRPNTSFCFLDIRSPGLGDTAMYLCATSRGQGLDTQYFGPGTRLTVL.

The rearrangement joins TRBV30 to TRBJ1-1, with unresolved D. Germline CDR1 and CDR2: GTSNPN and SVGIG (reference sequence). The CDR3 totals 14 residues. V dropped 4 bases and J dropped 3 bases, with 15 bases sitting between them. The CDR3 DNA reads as TGTGCCTGGATCCGTCCCCTCCGGGACACTGAAGCTTTCTTT. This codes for CAWIRPLRDTEAFF.

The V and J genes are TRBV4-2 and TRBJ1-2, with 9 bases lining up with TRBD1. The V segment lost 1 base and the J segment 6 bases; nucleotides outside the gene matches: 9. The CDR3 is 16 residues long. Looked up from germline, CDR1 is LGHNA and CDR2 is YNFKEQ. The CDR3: CASSQALGQGSDGYTF. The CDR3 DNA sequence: TGTGCCAGCAGCCAAGCTCTTGGACAGGGGTCGGATGGCTACACCTTC.

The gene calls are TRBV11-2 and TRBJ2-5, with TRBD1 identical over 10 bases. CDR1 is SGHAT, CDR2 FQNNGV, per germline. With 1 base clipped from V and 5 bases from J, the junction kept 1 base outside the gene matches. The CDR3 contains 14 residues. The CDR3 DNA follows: TGTGCCAGCAGCTTAGCGGGACAGGGGGAGACCCAGTACTTC. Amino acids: CASSLAGQGETQYF.

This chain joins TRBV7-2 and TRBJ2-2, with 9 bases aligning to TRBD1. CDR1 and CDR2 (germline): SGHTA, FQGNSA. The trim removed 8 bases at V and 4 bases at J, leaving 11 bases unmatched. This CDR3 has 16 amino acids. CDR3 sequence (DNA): TGTGCCAGCTCTTATGGGGGACAGGGTAGCACCGGGGAGCTGTTTTTT. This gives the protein CASSYGGQGSTGELFF.

In nucleotides, the CDR3 is TGTGCCAGTAGTATAGGGGGCATAGGTCAGCCCCAGCATTTT. Translating gives CASSIGGIGQPQHF. This chain joins TRBV19 and TRBJ1-5; possibly TRBD1 for D (5 bases). Trimming stripped 1 base from V and 6 bases from J, with 10 bases between. Germline assignment: CDR1 LNHDA and CDR2 SQIVND (reference sequence). CDR3 length equals 14 residues.

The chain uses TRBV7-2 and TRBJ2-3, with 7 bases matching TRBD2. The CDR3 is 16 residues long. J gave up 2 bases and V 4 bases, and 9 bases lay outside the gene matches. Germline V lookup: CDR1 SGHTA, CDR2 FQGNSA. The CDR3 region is CASSYSGGNPTDTQYF. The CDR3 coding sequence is TGTGCCAGCAGCTATTCGGGGGGAAACCCCACAGATACGCAGTATTTT.

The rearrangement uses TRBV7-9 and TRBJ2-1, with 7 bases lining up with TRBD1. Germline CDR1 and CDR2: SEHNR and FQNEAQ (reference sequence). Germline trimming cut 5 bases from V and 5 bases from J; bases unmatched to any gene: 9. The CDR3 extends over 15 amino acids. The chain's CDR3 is CASSPRQGRNNEQFF. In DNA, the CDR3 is TGTGCCAGCAGCCCCCGACAGGGTAGGAACAATGAGCAGTTCTTC.

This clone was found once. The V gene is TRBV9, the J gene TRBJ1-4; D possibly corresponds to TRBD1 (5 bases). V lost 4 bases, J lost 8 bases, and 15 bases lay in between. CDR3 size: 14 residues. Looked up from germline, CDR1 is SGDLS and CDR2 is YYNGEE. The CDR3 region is CASSPRAGEEKLFF. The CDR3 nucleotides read TGTGCCAGCAGCCCCAGGGCGGGAGAAGAAAAACTGTTTTTT. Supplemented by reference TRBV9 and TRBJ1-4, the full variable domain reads DSGVTQTPKHLITATGQRVTLRCSPRSGDLSVYWYQQSLDQGLQFLIQYYNGEERAKGNILERFSAQQFPDLHSELNLSSLELGDSALYFCASSPRAGEEKLFFGSGTQLSVL.

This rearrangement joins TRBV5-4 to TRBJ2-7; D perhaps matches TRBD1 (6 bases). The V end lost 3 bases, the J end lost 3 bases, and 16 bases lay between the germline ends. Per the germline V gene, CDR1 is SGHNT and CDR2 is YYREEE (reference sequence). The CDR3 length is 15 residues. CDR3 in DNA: TGTGCCAGCAGCTCTGGGGGACATTTTCTCTACGAGCAGTACTTC. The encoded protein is CASSSGGHFLYEQYF.

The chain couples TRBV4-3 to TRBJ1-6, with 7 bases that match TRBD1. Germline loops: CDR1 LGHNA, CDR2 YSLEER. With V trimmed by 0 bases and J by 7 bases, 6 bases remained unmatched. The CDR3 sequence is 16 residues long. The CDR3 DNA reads TGCGCCAGCAGCCAAGAGGTGACAGGGTCCAATTCACCCCTCCACTTT. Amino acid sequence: CASSQEVTGSNSPLHF.

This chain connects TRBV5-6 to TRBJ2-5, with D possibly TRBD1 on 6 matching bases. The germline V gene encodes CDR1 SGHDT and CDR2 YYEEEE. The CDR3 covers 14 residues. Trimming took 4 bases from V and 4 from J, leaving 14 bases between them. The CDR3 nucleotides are TGTGCCAGCAGCCTAAGAACAGGGTCAGAGACCCAGTACTTC. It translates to CASSLRTGSETQYF.

CDR3 amino acids: CASSLAVAIGVDTQYF. In nucleotides, the CDR3 is TGCGCCAGCAGCTTGGCCGTCGCGATAGGGGTAGATACGCAGTATTTT. The rearrangement uses TRBV5-1 and TRBJ2-3, with D perhaps matching TRBD1 (5 bases). Germline CDR1 reads SGHRS; CDR2 reads YFSETQ. This CDR3 has 16 amino acids. V gave up 0 bases and J gave up 5 bases, with 16 bases separating them.

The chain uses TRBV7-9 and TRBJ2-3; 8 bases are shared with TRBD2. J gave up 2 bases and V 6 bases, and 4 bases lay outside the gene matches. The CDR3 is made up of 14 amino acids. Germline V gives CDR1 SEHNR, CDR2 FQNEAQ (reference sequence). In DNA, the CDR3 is TGTGCCAGCAGACTTAGCGGGAACACAGATACGCAGTATTTT. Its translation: CASRLSGNTDTQYF.

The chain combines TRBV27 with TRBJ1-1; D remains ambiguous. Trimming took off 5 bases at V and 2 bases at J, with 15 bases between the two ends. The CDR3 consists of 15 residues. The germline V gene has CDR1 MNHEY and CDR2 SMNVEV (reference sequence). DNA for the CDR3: TGTGCCAGCAGTAGGGAGCCCGGGTTCAACACTGAAGCTTTCTTT. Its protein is CASSREPGFNTEAFF.

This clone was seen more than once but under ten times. The CDR3 here is CASSTVPGQGAGNQPQHF. The CDR3 nucleotides read TGTGCCAGTAGTACCGTCCCGGGACAGGGGGCAGGCAATCAGCCCCAGCATTTT. The chain combines TRBV19 with TRBJ1-5; 12 bases agree with TRBD1. This CDR3 contains 18 residues. The junction had 9 bases not matched to a gene; V was cut back by 4 bases and J by 2 bases. Germline V gives CDR1 LNHDA, CDR2 SQIVND (reference sequence).

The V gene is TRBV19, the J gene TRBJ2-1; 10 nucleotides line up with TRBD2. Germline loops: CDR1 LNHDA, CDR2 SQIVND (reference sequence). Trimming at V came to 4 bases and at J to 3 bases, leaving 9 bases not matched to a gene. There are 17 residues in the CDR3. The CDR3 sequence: CASSTRGLAANYNEQFF. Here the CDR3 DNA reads TGTGCCAGTAGTACCCGAGGACTAGCGGCCAACTACAATGAGCAGTTCTTC.

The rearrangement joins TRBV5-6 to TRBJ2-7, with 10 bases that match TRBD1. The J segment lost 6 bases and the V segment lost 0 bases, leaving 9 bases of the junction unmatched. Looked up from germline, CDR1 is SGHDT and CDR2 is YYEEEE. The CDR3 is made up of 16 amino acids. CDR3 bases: TGTGCCAGCAGCTTGGTTGTAAGAGACAGGGGGCCCGAGCAGTACTTC. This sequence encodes CASSLVVRDRGPEQYF.

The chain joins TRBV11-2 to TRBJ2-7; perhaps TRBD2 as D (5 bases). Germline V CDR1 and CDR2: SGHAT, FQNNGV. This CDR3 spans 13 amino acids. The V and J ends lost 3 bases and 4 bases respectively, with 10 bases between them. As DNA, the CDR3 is TGTGCCAGCAGCTTCCCCGGGGAATACGAGCAGTACTTC. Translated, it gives CASSFPGEYEQYF.

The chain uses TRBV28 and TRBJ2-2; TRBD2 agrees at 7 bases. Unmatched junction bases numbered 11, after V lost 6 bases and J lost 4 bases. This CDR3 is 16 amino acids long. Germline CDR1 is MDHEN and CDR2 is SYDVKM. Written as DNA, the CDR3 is TGTGCCAGCAGACCACCAATGGGGGAGGGCACCGGGGAGCTGTTTTTT. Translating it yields CASRPPMGEGTGELFF.

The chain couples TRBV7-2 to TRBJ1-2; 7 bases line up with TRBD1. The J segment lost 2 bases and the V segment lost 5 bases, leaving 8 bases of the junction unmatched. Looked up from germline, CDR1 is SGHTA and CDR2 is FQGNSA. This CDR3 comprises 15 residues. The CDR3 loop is CASSLGTVSNYGYTF. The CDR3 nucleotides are TGTGCCAGCAGCCTCGGGACAGTTTCCAACTATGGCTACACCTTC.

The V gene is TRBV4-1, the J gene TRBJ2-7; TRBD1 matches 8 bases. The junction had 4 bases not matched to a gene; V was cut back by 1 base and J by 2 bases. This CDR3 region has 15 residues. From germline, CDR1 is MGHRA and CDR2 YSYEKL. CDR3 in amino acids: CASSQADREAYEQYF. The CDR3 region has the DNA TGCGCCAGCAGCCAAGCGGACAGGGAGGCCTACGAGCAGTACTTC.

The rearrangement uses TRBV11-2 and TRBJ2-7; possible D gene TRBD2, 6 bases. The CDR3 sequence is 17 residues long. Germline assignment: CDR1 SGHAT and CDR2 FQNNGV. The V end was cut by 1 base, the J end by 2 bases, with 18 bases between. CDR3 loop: CASSLVKGRRVTYEQYF. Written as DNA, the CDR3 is TGTGCCAGCAGCTTAGTAAAGGGCAGGAGGGTTACCTACGAGCAGTACTTC.

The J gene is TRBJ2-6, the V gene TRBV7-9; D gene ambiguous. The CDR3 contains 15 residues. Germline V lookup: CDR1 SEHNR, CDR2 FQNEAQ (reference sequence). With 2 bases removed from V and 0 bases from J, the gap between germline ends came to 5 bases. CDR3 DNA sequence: TGTGCCAGCAGCTTACAGTTCTCTGGGGCCAACGTCCTGACTTTC. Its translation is CASSLQFSGANVLTF.